This TCR beta chain was documented in a study of blood T cell repertoires in COVID-19 (dated by TCRdb to the early 2020s). Some background on the complete study: Samples from collaborators originated in the United States, Italy and Spain and spanned both the acute and convalescent phases of COVID-19. The material from the prospective study consisted of cDNA or gDNA derived from T cells, B-cell-depleted T cells, or PBMCs. Subjects who had been exposed to COVID-19, were actively infected with it, or had recovered from it provided the deeply sampled blood TCRbeta repertoires that made up the dataset. The repertoires were made available in a free public database intended to serve as a resource for research on the immune response to SARS-CoV-2. The samples were drawn from two sources: the first 160 participants of the ongoing ImmuneRACE study, and 1,000 to 1,500 subjects contributed by 6 global collaborators. A de-identified subject ID, COVID-19 status, age in years and sex were almost always included in the sample metadata. Where available, HLA class I and class II types were obtained from metadata supplied by the sample provider rather than from assay-based typing. Summary of the overall study and its limitations: How much clinical and demographic metadata was included differed by source and by participant, and the metadata was provided uncurated.

Collaborating institutions collected whole blood in K2EDTA tubes following their own protocols. For TCRbeta analysis, collaborators shipped samples in one of three forms: frozen whole blood, isolated PBMCs, or DNA extracted from either of those sample types. TCRbeta CDR3 regions were amplified from genomic DNA using the immunoSEQ Assay, a bias-controlled multiplex PCR. On the study's bioinformatics: Nucleated cell counts per sample were estimated from amplification of reference gene primers within the assay. To quantify the absolute abundance of each unique TCRbeta CDR3 rearrangement, sequence reads were collapsed and filtered. Productive Simpson clonality was computed per sample as the square root of Simpson's diversity index over productive rearrangements. The immuneACCESS repertoire file appears here via TCRdb, limited to in-frame rearrangements. These files lack a portion of the clones; in checked studies, under half of the deficit traces to unresolved V genes, and the cause of the others is not known. That table supplies the V and J calls and clone size; D and trimming were determined from the DNA. In this sample the table shows a few hundred thousand clones, 70% to 90% of which occur a single time. The ten top clones hold about 9.4% of the sample.

Notes on this clone: There is no known antigen for this receptor. Base qualities are not at hand, and no much larger clone is one base apart.

The germline V gene sets CDR1 to MNHEY and CDR2 to SVGEGT. The CDR3 covers 15 residues, taking in both the cysteine and the phenylalanine. Just CDR3 DNA is preserved here, 45 bases in frame from base 1. Relative to germline, V is missing 8 bases and J is missing 4 bases, with 11 bases of the junction outside any gene match. This sequence was found in a woman over 75 with acute or convalescent COVID-19. The source material was peripheral blood. The chain is assembled from TRBV6-2 or TRBV6-3 and TRBJ2-3, and 8 junction bases match TRBD2. The CDR3 here reads CASGSSAGGSDTQYF. The DNA reads TGTGCCAGCGGTTCCTCGGCGGGGGGATCAGATACGCAGTATTTT.